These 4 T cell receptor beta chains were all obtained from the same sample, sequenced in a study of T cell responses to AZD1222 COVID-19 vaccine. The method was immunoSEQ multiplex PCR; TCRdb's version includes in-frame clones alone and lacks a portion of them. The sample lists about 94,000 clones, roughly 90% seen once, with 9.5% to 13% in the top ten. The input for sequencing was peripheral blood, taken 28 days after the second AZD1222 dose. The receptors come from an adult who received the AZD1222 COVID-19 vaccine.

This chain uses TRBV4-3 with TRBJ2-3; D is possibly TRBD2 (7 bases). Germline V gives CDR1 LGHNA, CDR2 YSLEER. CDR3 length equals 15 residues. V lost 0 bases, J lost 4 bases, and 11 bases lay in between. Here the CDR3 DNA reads TGCGCCAGCAGCCAAGATAGGGGGGGGGCAGATACGCAGTATTTT. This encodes CASSQDRGGADTQYF.

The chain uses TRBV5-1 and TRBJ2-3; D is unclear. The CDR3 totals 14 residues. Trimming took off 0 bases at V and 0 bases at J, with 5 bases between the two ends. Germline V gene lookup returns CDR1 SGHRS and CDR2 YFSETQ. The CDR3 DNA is TGCGCCAGCAGCTTGGTGGGGAGCACAGATACGCAGTATTTT. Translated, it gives CASSLVGSTDTQYF.

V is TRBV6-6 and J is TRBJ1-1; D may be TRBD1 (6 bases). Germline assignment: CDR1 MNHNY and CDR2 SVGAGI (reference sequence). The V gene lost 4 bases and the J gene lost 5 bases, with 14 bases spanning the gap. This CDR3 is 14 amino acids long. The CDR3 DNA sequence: TGTGCCAGCAGTTCATCGGGGGCGCGGACTGAAGCTTTCTTT. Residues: CASSSSGARTEAFF.

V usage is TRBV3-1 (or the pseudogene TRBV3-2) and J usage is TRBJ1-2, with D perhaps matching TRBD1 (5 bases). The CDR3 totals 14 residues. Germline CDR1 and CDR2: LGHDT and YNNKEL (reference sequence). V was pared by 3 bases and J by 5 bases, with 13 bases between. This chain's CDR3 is CASSHPTVSYGYTF. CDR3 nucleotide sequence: TGTGCCAGCAGCCACCCGACAGTCTCGTATGGCTACACCTTC.